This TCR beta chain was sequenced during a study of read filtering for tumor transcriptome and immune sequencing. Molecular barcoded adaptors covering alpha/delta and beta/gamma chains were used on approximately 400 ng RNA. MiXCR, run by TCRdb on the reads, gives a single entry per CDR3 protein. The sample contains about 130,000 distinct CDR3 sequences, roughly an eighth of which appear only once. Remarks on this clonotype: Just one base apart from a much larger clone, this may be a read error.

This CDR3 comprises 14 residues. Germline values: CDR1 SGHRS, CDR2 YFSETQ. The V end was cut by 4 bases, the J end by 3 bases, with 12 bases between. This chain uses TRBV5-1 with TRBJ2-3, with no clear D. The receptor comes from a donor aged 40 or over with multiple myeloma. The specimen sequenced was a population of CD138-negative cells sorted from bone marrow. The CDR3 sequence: CASSPGRLTDTQYF. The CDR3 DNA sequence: TGCGCCAGCAGCCCCGGACGGCTTACAGATACGCAGTATTTT.